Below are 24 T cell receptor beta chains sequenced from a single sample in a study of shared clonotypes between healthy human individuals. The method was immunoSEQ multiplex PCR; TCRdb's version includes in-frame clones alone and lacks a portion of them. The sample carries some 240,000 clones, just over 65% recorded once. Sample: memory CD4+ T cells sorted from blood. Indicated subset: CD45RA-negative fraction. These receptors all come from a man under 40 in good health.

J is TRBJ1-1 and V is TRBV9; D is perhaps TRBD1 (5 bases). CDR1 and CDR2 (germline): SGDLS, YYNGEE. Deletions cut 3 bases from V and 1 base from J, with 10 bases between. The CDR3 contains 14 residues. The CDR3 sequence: CASSAGPTNTEAFF. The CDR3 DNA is TGTGCCAGCAGCGCGGGACCGACGAACACTGAAGCTTTCTTT.

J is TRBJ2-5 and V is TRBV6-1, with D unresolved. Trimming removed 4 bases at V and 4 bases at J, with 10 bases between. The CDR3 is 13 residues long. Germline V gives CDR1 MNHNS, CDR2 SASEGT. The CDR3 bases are TGTGCCAGCAGTGCCGGGTTCCGAGAGACCCAGTACTTC. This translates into CASSAGFRETQYF.

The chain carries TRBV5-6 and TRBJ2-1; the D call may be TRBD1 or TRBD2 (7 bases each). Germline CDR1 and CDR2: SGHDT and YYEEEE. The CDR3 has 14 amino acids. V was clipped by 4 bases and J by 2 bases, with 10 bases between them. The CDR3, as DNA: TGTGCCAGCAGCCCAGGGGGGGCCTACAATGAGCAGTTCTTC. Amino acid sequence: CASSPGGAYNEQFF. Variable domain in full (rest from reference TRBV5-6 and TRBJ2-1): DAGVTQSPTHLIKTRGQQVTLRCSPKSGHDTVSWYQQALGQGPQFIFQYYEEEERQRGNFPDRFSGHQFPNYSSELNVNALLLGDSALYLCASSPGGAYNEQFFGPGTRLTVL.

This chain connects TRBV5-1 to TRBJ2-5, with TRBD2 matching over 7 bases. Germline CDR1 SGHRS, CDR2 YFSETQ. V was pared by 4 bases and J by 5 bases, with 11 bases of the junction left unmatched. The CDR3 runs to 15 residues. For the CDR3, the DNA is TGCGCCAGCAGCCCATCGAGCGGGATTGGGGAGACCCAGTACTTC. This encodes CASSPSSGIGETQYF.

Here the CDR3 reads CATSRDRSPSATGELFF. The DNA for the CDR3 is TGTGCCACCAGCAGAGATCGATCCCCCTCGGCCACCGGGGAGCTGTTTTTT. The chain is built from TRBV15 and TRBJ2-2; D uncertain. V was trimmed by 0 bases and J by 4 bases, leaving 15 bases between them. This CDR3 is 17 amino acids long. Germline-derived CDR1 and CDR2 are LNHNV and YYDKDF (reference sequence).

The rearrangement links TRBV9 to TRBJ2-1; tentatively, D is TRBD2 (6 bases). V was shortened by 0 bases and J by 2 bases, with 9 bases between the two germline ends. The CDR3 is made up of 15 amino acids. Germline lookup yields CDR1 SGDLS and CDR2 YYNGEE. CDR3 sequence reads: CASSVGAGTYNEQFF. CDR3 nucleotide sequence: TGTGCCAGCAGCGTAGGGGCGGGAACCTACAATGAGCAGTTCTTC.

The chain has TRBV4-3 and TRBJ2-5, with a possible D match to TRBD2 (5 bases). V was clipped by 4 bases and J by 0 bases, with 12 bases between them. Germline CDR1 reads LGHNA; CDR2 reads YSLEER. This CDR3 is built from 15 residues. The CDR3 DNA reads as TGCGCCAGCAGCCCGGGATCGACGTACCAAGAGACCCAGTACTTC. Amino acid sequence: CASSPGSTYQETQYF.

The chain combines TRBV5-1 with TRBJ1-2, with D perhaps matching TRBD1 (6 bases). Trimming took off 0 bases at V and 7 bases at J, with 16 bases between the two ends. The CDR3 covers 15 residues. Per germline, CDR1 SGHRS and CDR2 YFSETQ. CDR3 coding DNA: TGCGCCAGCAGCTTGGTTCCCCCGGGCAGGGGTGGCTACACCTTC. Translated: CASSLVPPGRGGYTF.

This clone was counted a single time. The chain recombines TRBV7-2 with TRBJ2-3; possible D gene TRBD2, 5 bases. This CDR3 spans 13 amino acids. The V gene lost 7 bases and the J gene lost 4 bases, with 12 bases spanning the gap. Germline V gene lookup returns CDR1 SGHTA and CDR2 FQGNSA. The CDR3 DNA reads TGTGCCAGCAATGAGGGCCCTGCAGATACGCAGTATTTT. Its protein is CASNEGPADTQYF.

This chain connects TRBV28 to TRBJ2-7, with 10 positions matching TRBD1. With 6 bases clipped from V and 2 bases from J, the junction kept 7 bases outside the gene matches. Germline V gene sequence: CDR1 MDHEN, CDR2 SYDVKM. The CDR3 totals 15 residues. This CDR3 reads CASSRPGTGAYEQYF. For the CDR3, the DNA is TGTGCCAGCAGCCGTCCCGGGACAGGGGCCTACGAGCAGTACTTC.

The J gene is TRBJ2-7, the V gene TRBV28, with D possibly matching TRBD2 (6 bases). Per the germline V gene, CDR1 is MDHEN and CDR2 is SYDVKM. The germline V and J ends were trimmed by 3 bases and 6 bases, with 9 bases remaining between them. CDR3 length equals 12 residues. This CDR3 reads CASSFGSGEQYF. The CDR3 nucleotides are TGTGCCAGCAGTTTTGGTAGCGGCGAGCAGTACTTC.

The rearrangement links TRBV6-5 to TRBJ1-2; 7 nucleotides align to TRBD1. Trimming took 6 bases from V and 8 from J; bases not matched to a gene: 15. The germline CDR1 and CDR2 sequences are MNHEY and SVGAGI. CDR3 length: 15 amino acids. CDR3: CASRFPTGEMWGYTF. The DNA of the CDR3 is TGTGCCAGCAGATTCCCCACAGGGGAGATGTGGGGCTACACCTTC.

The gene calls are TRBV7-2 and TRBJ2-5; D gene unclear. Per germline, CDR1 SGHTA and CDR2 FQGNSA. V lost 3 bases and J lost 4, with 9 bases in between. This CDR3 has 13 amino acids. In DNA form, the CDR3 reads TGTGCCAGCAGCTTCTTCAGGACAGAGACCCAGTACTTC. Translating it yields CASSFFRTETQYF.

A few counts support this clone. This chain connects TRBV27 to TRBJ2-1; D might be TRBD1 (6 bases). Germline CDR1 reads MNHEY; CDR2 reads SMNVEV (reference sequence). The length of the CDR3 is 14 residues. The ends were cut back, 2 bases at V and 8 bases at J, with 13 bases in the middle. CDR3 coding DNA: TGTGCCAGCAGTTTAAAAGTTGAGGGGGATGAGCAGTTCTTC. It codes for CASSLKVEGDEQFF.

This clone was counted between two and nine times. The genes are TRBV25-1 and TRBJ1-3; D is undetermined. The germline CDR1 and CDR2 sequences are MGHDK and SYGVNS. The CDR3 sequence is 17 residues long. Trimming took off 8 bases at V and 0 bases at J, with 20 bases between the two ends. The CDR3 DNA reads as TGTGCCAGCGAGGAGATTAAGGGAAAAGGCTCTGGAAACACCATATATTTT. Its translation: CASEEIKGKGSGNTIYF.

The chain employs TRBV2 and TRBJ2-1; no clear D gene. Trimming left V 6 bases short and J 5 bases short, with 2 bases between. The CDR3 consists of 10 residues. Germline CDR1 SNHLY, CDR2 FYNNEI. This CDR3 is CASRDNEQFF. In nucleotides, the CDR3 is TGTGCCAGCAGAGACAATGAGCAGTTCTTC.

The DNA for the CDR3 is TGTGCCAGCAGAGGAGGGGATGGCTACACCTTC. This sequence encodes CASRGGDGYTF. This sequence joins TRBV6-4 and TRBJ1-2; the D gene is possibly TRBD1 (5 bases). CDR3 length: 11 residues. The germline V gene encodes CDR1 MRHNA and CDR2 SNTAGT. V was clipped by 6 bases and J by 6 bases, with 8 bases between them.

The CDR3 bases are TGTGCCATCCCGAATCTAGCTTCCGCCGGGGAGCTGTTTTTT. Residues: CAIPNLASAGELFF. This rearrangement joins TRBV10-3 to TRBJ2-2, with a weak D call TRBD2 (5 bases). CDR1 is ENHRY, CDR2 SYGVKD, per germline. The CDR3 is made up of 14 amino acids. The V end lost 8 bases, the J end lost 6 bases, and 16 bases lay between the germline ends.

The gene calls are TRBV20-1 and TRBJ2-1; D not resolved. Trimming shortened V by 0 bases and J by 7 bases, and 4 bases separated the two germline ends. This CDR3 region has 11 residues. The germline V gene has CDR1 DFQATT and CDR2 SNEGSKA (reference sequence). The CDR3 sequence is CSARDANEQFF. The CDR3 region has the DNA TGCAGTGCTAGAGACGCAAATGAGCAGTTCTTC.

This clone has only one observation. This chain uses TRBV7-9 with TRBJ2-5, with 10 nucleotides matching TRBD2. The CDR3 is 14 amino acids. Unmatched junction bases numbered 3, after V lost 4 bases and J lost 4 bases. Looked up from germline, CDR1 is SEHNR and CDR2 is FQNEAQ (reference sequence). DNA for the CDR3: TGTGCCAGCAGCTCTGGACTAGCGGCAGAGACCCAGTACTTC. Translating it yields CASSSGLAAETQYF.

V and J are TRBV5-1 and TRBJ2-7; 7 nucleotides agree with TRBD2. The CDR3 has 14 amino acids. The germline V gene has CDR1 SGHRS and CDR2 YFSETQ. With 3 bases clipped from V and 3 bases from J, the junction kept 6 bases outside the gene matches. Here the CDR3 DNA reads TGCGCCAGCAGCTCTAGCGGAGAGGGCTACGAGCAGTACTTC. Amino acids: CASSSSGEGYEQYF.

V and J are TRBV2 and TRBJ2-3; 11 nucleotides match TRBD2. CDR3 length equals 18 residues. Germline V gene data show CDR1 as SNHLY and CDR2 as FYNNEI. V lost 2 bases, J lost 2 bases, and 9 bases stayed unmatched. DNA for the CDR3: TGTGCCAGCAGTGAATTCACTAGCGGGAGTGGGTTCACAGATACGCAGTATTTT. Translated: CASSEFTSGSGFTDTQYF.

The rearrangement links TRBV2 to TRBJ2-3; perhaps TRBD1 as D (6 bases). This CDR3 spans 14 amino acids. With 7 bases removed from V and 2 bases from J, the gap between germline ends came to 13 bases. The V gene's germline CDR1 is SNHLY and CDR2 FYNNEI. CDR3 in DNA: TGTGCCAGCATGGGGGCGGCCTCCACAGATACGCAGTATTTT. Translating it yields CASMGAASTDTQYF.

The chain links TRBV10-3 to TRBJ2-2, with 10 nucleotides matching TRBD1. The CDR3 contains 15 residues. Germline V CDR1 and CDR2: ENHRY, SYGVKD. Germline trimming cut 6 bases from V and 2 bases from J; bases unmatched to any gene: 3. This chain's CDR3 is CAIRRTGGNTGELFF. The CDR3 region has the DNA TGTGCCATCAGACGGACAGGGGGTAACACCGGGGAGCTGTTTTTT.